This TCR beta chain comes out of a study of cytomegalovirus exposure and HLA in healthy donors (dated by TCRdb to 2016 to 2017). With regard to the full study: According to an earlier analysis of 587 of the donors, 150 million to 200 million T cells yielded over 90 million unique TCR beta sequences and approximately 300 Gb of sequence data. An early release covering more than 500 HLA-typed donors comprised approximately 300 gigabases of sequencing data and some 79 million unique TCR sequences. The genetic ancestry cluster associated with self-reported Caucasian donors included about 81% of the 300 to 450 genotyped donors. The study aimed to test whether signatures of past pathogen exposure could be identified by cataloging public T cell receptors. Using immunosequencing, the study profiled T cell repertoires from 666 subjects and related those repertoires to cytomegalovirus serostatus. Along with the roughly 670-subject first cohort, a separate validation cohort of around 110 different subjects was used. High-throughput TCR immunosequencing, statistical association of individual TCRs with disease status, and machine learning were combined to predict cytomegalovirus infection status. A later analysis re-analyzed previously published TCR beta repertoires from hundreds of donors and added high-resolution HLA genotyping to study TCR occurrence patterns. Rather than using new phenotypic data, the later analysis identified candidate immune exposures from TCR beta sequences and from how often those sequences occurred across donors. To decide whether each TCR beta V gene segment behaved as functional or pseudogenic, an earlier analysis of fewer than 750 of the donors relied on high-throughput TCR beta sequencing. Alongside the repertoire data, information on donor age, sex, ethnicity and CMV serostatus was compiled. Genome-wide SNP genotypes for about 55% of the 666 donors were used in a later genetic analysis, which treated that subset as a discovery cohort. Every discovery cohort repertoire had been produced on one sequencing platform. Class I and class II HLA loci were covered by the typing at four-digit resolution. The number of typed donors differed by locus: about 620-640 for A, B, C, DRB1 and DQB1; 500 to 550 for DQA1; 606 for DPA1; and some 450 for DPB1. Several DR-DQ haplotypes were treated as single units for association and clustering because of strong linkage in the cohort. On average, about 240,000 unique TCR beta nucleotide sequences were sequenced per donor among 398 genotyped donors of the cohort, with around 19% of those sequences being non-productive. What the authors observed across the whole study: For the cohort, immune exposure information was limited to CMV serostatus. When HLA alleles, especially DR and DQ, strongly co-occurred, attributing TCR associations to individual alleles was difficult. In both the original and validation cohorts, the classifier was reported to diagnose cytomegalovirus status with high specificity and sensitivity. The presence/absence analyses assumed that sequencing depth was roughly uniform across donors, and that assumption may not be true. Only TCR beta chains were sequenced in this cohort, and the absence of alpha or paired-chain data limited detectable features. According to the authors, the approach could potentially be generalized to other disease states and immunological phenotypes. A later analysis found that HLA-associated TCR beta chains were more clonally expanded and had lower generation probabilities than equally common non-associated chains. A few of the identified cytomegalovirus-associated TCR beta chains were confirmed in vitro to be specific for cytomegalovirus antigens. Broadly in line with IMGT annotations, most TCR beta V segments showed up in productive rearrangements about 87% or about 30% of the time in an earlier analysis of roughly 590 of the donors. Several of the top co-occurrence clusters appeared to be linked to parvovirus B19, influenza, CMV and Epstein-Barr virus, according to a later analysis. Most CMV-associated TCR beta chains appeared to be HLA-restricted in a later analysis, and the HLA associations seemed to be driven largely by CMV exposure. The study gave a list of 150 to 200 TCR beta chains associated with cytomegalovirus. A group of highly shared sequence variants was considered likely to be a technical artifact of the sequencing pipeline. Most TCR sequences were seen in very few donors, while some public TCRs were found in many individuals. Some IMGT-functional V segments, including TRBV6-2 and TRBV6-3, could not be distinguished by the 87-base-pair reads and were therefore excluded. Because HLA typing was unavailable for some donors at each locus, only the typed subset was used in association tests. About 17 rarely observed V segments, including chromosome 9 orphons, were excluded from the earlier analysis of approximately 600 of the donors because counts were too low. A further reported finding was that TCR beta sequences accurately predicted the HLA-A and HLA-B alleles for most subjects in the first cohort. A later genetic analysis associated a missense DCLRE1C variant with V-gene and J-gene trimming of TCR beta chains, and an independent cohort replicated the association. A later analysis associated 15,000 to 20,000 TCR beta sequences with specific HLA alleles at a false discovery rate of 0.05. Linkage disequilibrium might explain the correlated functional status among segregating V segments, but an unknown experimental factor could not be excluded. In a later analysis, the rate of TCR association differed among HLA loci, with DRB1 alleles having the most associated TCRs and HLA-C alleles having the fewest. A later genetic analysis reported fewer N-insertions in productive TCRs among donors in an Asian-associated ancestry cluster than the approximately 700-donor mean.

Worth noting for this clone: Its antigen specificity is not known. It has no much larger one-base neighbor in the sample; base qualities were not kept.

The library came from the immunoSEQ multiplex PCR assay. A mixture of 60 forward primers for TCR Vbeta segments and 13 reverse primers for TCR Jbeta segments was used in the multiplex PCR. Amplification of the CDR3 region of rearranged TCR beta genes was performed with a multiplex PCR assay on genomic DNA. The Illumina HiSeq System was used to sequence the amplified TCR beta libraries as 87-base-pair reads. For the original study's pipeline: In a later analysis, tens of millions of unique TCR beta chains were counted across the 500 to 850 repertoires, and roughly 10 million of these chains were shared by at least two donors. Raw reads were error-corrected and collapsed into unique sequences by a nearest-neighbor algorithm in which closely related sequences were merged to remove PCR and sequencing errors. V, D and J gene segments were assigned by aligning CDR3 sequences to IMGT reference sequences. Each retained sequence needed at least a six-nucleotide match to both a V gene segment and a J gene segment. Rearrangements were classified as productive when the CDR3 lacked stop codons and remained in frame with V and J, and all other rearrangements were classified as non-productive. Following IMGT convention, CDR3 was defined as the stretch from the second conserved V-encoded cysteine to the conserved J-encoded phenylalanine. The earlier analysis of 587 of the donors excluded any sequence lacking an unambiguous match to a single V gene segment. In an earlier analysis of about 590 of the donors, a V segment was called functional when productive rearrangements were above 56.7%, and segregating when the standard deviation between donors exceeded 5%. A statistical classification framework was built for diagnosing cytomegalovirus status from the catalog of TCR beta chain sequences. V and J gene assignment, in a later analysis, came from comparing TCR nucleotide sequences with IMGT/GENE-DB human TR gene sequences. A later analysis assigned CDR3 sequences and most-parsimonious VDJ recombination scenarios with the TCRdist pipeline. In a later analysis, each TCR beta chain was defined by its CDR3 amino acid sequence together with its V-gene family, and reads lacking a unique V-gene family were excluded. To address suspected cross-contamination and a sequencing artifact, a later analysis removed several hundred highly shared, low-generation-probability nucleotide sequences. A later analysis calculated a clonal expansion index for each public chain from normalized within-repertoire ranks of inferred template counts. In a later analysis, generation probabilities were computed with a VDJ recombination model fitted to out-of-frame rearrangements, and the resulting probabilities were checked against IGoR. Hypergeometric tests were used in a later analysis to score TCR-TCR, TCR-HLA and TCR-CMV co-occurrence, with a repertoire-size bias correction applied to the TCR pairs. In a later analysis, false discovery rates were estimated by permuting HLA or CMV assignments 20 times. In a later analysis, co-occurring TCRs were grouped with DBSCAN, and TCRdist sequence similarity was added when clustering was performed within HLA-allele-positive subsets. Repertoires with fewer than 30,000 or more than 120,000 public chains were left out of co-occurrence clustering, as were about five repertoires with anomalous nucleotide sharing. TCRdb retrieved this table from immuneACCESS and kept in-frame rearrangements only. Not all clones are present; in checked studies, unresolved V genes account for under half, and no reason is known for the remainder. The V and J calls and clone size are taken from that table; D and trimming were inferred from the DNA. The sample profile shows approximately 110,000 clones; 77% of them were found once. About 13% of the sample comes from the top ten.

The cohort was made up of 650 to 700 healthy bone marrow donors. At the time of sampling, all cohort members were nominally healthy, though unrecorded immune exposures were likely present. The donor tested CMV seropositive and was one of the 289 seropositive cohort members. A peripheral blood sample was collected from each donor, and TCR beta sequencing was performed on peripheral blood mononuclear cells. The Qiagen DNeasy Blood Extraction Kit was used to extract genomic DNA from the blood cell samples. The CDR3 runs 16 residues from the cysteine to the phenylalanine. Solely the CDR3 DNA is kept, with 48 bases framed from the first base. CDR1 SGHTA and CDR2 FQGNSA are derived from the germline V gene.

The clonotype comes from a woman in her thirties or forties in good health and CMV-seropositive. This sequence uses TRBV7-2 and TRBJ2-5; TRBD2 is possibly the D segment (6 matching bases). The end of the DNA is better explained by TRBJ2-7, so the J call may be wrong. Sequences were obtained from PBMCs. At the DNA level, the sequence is TGTGCCAGCAGCTTAGCGTGGGGGGAGCCCCCCTACGAGCAGTACTTC. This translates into CASSLAWGEPPYEQYF.